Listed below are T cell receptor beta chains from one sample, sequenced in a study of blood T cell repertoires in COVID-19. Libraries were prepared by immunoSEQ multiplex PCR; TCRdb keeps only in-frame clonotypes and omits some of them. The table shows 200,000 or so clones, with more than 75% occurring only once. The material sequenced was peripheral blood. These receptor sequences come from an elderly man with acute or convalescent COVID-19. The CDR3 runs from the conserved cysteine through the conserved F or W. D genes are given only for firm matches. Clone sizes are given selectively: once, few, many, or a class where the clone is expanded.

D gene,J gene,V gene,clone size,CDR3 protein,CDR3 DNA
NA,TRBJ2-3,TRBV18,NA,CASSIANTDTQYF,TGTGCCAGCTCAATCGCTAACACAGATACGCAGTATTTT
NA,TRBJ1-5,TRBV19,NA,CASSVQAGGTSRPQHF,TGTGCCAGTAGTGTCCAGGCGGGGGGAACCTCTCGACCCCAGCATTTT
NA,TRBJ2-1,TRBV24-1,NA,CATSGASSYNEQFF,TGTGCCACCAGCGGTGCGAGCTCCTACAATGAGCAGTTCTTC
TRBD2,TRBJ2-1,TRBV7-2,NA,CASSKTTGGSSYNEQFF,TGTGCCAGCAGCAAAACGACGGGCGGGAGCTCCTACAATGAGCAGTTCTTC
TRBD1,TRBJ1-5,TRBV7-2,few,CASSLGGQNNQPQHF,TGTGCCAGCAGCTTAGGGGGACAGAACAATCAGCCCCAGCATTTT
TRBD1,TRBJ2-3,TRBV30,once,CAGDRGLITDTQYF,TGTGCCGGGGACAGGGGACTTATCACAGATACGCAGTATTTT
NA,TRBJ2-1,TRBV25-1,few,CASSEEEGRDEQFF,TGTGCCAGCAGTGAAGAAGAGGGCCGGGATGAGCAGTTCTTC
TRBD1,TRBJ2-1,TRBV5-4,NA,CASSTRQGGNEQFF,TGTGCCAGCAGCACGCGACAGGGCGGCAATGAGCAGTTCTTC
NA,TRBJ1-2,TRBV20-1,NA,CSGGQYYGYTF,TGCAGTGGTGGACAGTACTATGGCTACACCTTC
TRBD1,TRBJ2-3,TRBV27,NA,CASSYYPGTGGLFITDTQYF,TGTGCCAGCAGTTACTATCCCGGGACAGGGGGGCTATTCATCACAGATACGCAGTATTTT
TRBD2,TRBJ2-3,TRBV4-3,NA,CASSQDWTSGTVADTQYF,TGCGCCAGCAGCCAAGATTGGACTAGCGGGACAGTTGCAGATACGCAGTATTTT
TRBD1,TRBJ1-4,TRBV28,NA,CASSSASTGHEKLFF,TGTGCCAGCAGTTCCGCCTCGACAGGGCATGAAAAACTGTTTTTT
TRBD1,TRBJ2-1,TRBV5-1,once,CASRGQGKNEQFF,TGCGCCAGCAGGGGACAGGGAAAGAATGAGCAGTTCTTC
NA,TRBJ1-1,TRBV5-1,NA,CASSQAMNTEAFF,TGCGCCAGCAGCCAGGCCATGAACACTGAAGCTTTCTTT
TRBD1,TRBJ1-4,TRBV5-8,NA,CASSLEDRPNEKLFF,TGTGCCAGCAGCTTGGAGGACAGGCCTAATGAAAAACTGTTTTTT
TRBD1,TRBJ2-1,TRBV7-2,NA,CASSPGTGGNNEQFF,TGTGCCAGCAGCCCGGGGACAGGGGGGAACAATGAGCAGTTCTTC
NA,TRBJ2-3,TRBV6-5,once,CASLPRGTDTQYF,TGTGCCAGCCTTCCTCGAGGCACAGATACGCAGTATTTT
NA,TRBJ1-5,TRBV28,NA,CASTLEGNQPQHF,TGTGCCAGCACCTTAGAGGGCAATCAGCCCCAGCATTTT
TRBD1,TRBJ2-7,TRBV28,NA,CASSLTGNYEQYF,TGTGCCAGCAGTTTGACAGGGAACTACGAGCAGTACTTC
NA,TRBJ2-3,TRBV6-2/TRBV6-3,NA,CASSYDRSKGTDTQYF,TGTGCCAGCAGTTACGACAGGTCCAAGGGTACAGATACGCAGTATTTT
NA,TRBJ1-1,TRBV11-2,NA,CASSLSSGNTEAFF,TGTGCCAGCAGCTTAAGTTCAGGGAACACTGAAGCTTTCTTT
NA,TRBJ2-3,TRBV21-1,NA,CASSKPPSARGTDTQYF,TGTGCCAGCAGCAAACCCCCTAGCGCACGTGGCACAGATACGCAGTATTTT
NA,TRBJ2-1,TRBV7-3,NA,CASSSQSGSYNEQFF,TGTGCCAGCAGCTCTCAGAGCGGGTCCTACAATGAGCAGTTCTTC
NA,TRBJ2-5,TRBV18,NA,CASSPTAPETQYF,TGTGCCAGCTCACCGACTGCCCCAGAGACCCAGTACTTC